Below are 23 T cell receptor beta chains sequenced from a single sample in a study of T and B cells in COVID-19 patients (dated by TCRdb to 2018 to 2020). Genomic DNA extracted from blood, in amounts of about 220-500 ng, served as the starting material for amplifying TRB repertoires. Data came from an Illumina MiSeq. Multiplex PCR with BIOMED2 TRB-A/B primer pools was used to amplify the TRB rearrangements. The public reads were reprocessed in TCRdb via fastp at Q25 and MiXCR, keeping in-frame beta chains. Every distinct CDR3 protein forms one entry, paired with its most common genes and DNA. The sample table holds some 16,000 distinct CDR3 sequences, of which 25% to 35% were seen once. The ten largest clonotypes hold around 4.3% of the sample. Sequencing input: blood. These receptor sequences come from a human donor who had recovered from COVID-19.

This clonotype is termed medium-sized (0.01 to 0.1%). The chain uses TRBV19 and TRBJ2-2; tentatively, D is TRBD2 (5 bases). In germline, CDR1 is LNHDA, CDR2 SQIVND (reference sequence). Trimming removed 3 bases from V and 4 bases from J, with 9 bases in between. This CDR3 is 14 amino acids long. The CDR3 region is CASSMRVATGELFF. The DNA of the CDR3 is TGTGCCAGTAGTATGAGGGTAGCCACCGGGGAGCTGTTTTTT. The full variable domain, completed using reference TRBV19 and TRBJ2-2, is DGGITQSPKYLFRKEGQNVTLSCEQNLNHDAMYWYRQDPGQGLRLIYYSQIVNDFQKGDIAEGYSVSREKKESFPLTVTSAQKNPTAFYLCASSMRVATGELFFGEGSRLTVL.

The sample holds one count of this clonotype. It is likely a read error, because the conserved phenylalanine at the end of the CDR3 is missing. V is TRBV6-2 or TRBV6-3 and J is TRBJ2-7, with 11 bases that match TRBD2. Germline CDR1 and CDR2: MNHEY and SVGEGT. The CDR3 has 17 residues. With 6 bases clipped from V and 0 bases from J, the junction kept 10 bases outside the gene matches. The CDR3 DNA is TGTGCCAGCAGCACGGGACTAGCGGCCATGAGCTCCTACGAGCAGTACTTA. Protein sequence: CASSTGLAAMSSYEQYL.

The chain combines TRBV7-9 with TRBJ2-3, with unresolved D. Trimming removed 2 bases at V and 2 bases at J, with 14 bases between. The CDR3 consists of 16 residues. Germline V gives CDR1 SEHNR, CDR2 FQNEAQ (reference sequence). The CDR3 bases are TGTGCCAGCAGCTTACCAGTGGTCGGCCCCACAGATACGCAGTATTTT. Translating gives CASSLPVVGPTDTQYF.

The chain employs TRBV11-2 and TRBJ2-2; 7 bases are shared with TRBD1. This CDR3 comprises 18 residues. J gave up 1 base and V 5 bases, and 13 bases lay outside the gene matches. Germline values: CDR1 SGHAT, CDR2 FQNNGV. CDR3 region: CASSPYTKRGLNTGELFF. The DNA for the CDR3 is TGTGCCAGCAGCCCATATACCAAGAGGGGGCTGAACACCGGGGAGCTGTTTTTT.

This clonotype was counted many times. The chain combines TRBV27 with TRBJ1-6; D is uncertain. This CDR3 contains 14 residues. The germline CDR1 and CDR2 sequences are MNHEY and SMNVEV (reference sequence). Between the trimmed V and J ends, which lost 1 base and 8 bases, there was a span of 9 bases. The CDR3: CASSLLGGHSPLHF. The CDR3 nucleotides are TGTGCCAGCAGTTTATTGGGCGGCCATTCACCCCTCCACTTT.

This chain links TRBV7-9 with TRBJ2-3; D might be TRBD2 (6 bases). The CDR3 length is 15 residues. Trimming took off 2 bases at V and 4 bases at J, with 13 bases between the two ends. Germline loops: CDR1 SEHNR, CDR2 FQNEAQ (reference sequence). The CDR3 DNA reads TGTGCCAGCAGCTTATCCTGGGGACTCGCAGATACGCAGTATTTT. Encoded protein: CASSLSWGLADTQYF.

This clonotype has only a few counts. The rearrangement joins TRBV27 to TRBJ1-1; 7 bases agree with TRBD1. CDR1 and CDR2 from the germline V gene are MNHEY and SMNVEV (reference sequence). The trim removed 8 bases at V and 6 bases at J, leaving 3 bases unmatched. This CDR3 spans 11 amino acids. The DNA for the CDR3 is TGTGCCAGCCAGGGGGGACCTGAAGCTTTCTTT. It codes for CASQGGPEAFF.

This clonotype ranks as medium-sized. The chain joins TRBV15 to TRBJ2-2; no firm D call. The CDR3 covers 15 residues. Trimming removed 0 bases from V and 1 base from J, with 6 bases in between. Germline V gives CDR1 LNHNV, CDR2 YYDKDF (reference sequence). CDR3 sequence reads: CATSRDLGNTGELFF. In DNA form, the CDR3 reads TGTGCCACCAGCAGAGATTTAGGGAACACCGGGGAGCTGTTTTTT.

The genes are TRBV18 and TRBJ1-1, with a tentative D call TRBD1 (5 bases). Between the trimmed V and J ends, which lost 2 bases and 4 bases, there was a span of 11 bases. The germline CDR1 and CDR2 sequences are KGHSH and LQKENI. The CDR3 runs 14 residues. The CDR3: CASSPGGRGTEAFF. For the CDR3, the DNA is TGTGCCAGCTCACCAGGGGGTAGGGGCACTGAAGCTTTCTTT. Full variable domain (rest looked up from reference TRBV18 and TRBJ1-1): NAGVMQNPRHLVRRRGQEARLRCSPMKGHSHVYWYRQLPEEGLKFMVYLQKENIIDESGMPKERFSAEFPKEGPSILRIQQVVRGDSAAYFCASSPGGRGTEAFFGQGTRLTVV.

At least ten counts were recorded for this clonotype. The chain couples TRBV19 to TRBJ1-4, with D perhaps TRBD1 (5 bases). Germline V gene lookup returns CDR1 LNHDA and CDR2 SQIVND (reference sequence). The CDR3 is 13 amino acids. The germline V and J ends were trimmed by 4 bases and 7 bases, with 10 bases remaining between them. CDR3 sequence (DNA): TGTGCCAGTAGTAGCCAGGGTACTGAAAAACTGTTTTTT. Amino acids: CASSSQGTEKLFF. Full variable domain (outside the CDR3, taken from reference TRBV19 and TRBJ1-4): DGGITQSPKYLFRKEGQNVTLSCEQNLNHDAMYWYRQDPGQGLRLIYYSQIVNDFQKGDIAEGYSVSREKKESFPLTVTSAQKNPTAFYLCASSSQGTEKLFFGSGTQLSVL.

This clonotype was seen many times. This chain connects TRBV6-5 to TRBJ2-7; the D gene is possibly TRBD1 (6 bases). Germline V gene data show CDR1 as MNHEY and CDR2 as SVGAGI. V was trimmed by 8 bases and J by 5 bases, leaving 19 bases between them. The CDR3 sequence is 14 residues long. CDR3 sequence (DNA): TGTGCCAGCCTCCCCGACAGGAGGCCAGACGAGCAGTACTTC. Encoded protein: CASLPDRRPDEQYF.

The table lists this clonotype with a count of one. The CDR3, as DNA: TGTGCCAGCAGGAGACAGGCCTTGAACACTGAAGCTTTCTTT. It yields the protein CASRRQALNTEAFF. The chain is built from TRBV6-1 and TRBJ1-1, with D possibly being TRBD1 (6 bases). Germline CDR1 is MNHNS and CDR2 is SASEGT. The CDR3 is made up of 14 amino acids. Deletions cut 6 bases from V and 0 bases from J, with 11 bases between.

This clonotype is medium-sized in the sample. This sequence joins TRBV27 and TRBJ2-3; 8 bases match TRBD1. This CDR3 is built from 16 residues. Germline trimming cut 5 bases from V and 0 bases from J; bases unmatched to any gene: 7. Germline CDR1 is MNHEY and CDR2 is SMNVEV (reference sequence). The CDR3 nucleotides read TGTGCCAGCAGTCCTTGGACAGGGTTAAGCACAGATACGCAGTATTTT. It specifies CASSPWTGLSTDTQYF.

There are a few counts of this clonotype. The chain employs TRBV12-3 or TRBV12-4 and TRBJ1-3; possible D gene TRBD1, 6 bases. V was pared by 4 bases and J by 4 bases, with 11 bases between. The CDR3 runs to 14 residues. CDR3 amino acids: CASSSTGQGNTIYF. The CDR3 nucleotides read TGTGCCAGCAGTTCCACAGGACAGGGAAACACCATATATTTT.

This clonotype was seen repeatedly, ten times or more. CDR3 in DNA: TGTGCCAGCAGCCTTAGCGGGGGCTACGAGCAGTACTTC. This codes for CASSLSGGYEQYF. The J gene is TRBJ2-7, the V gene TRBV13, with 9 positions matching TRBD2. J was trimmed by 3 bases and V by 5 bases; bases with no gene match: 2. CDR3 size: 13 residues. Germline loops: CDR1 PRHDT, CDR2 FYEKMQ (reference sequence).

The chain couples TRBV10-3 to TRBJ1-4; D not resolved. V was pared by 10 bases and J by 7 bases, with 22 bases between. Germline-derived CDR1 and CDR2 are ENHRY and SYGVKD. This CDR3 spans 15 amino acids. The CDR3 loop reads CATSPASGGGEKLFF. CDR3 nucleotides: TGTGCCACCAGCCCCGCATCTGGCGGCGGTGAAAAACTGTTTTTT.

This chain uses TRBV4-3 with TRBJ2-3, with 7 bases that match TRBD2. J was trimmed by 5 bases and V by 2 bases; bases with no gene match: 4. The germline gives CDR1 LGHNA, CDR2 YSLEER. The CDR3 has 14 residues. The CDR3 sequence is CASSQTRGLDTQYF. CDR3 in DNA: TGCGCCAGCAGCCAAACGCGGGGGTTAGATACGCAGTATTTT.

This sequence joins TRBV7-2 and TRBJ1-3; D possibly corresponds to TRBD1 (6 bases). The CDR3 runs to 14 residues. CDR1 SGHTA and CDR2 FQGNSA come from the germline V gene. V lost 6 bases and J lost 12, with 21 bases in between. CDR3 DNA sequence: TGTGCCAGCAGATCTCTAACAGGGACCGGGGGCATATATTTT. This gives the protein CASRSLTGTGGIYF.

The genes are TRBV24-1 and TRBJ2-1, with TRBD1 matching over 12 bases. The germline V gene encodes CDR1 KGHDR and CDR2 SFDVKD. The CDR3 contains 16 residues. J lost 6 bases, V lost 4 bases, and 6 bases had no gene match. Written as DNA, the CDR3 is TGTGCCACCAGTGACCCGGGACAGGGGGCCGGCAATGAGCAGTTCTTC. Its translation is CATSDPGQGAGNEQFF.

With respect to this clonotype: This could be a read error, since a much larger clone is one nucleotide away. J is TRBJ1-4 and V is TRBV15; 8 bases match TRBD1. The CDR3 contains 15 residues. V gave up 6 bases and J gave up 4 bases; unmatched junction bases: 7. Germline lookup yields CDR1 LNHNV and CDR2 YYDKDF (reference sequence). CDR3 nucleotides: TGTGCCACCAGTACCGACAGGGGAAGTAATGAAAAACTGTTTTTT. Translated, it gives CATSTDRGSNEKLFF. Full variable domain (remainder filled in from reference TRBV15 and TRBJ1-4): DAMVIQNPRYQVTQFGKPVTLSCSQTLNHNVMYWYQQKSSQAPKLLFHYYDKDFNNEADTPDNFQSRRPNTSFCFLDIRSPGLGDTAMYLCATSTDRGSNEKLFFGSGTQLSVL.

This clonotype showed up just a few times. The gene calls are TRBV7-6 and TRBJ1-1; TRBD1 matches 7 bases. The germline gives CDR1 SGHVS, CDR2 FNYEAQ. V trimming: 2 bases; J trimming: 6 bases; junction bases outside the gene matches: 12. The CDR3 totals 16 residues. The CDR3 DNA is TGTGCCAGCAGCTTAAAGGACAGGCCCCACAAGGCTGAAGCTTTCTTT. This codes for CASSLKDRPHKAEAFF. Complete variable domain (other parts from reference TRBV7-6 and TRBJ1-1): GAGVSQSPRYKVTKRGQDVALRCDPISGHVSLYWYRQALGQGPEFLTYFNYEAQQDKSGLPNDRFSAERPEGSISTLTIQRTEQRDSAMYRCASSLKDRPHKAEAFFGQGTRLTVV.

In DNA form, the CDR3 reads TGTGCCAGCAGCTTGAGGCAGACGCCCACAGATACGCAGTATTTT. Translation: CASSLRQTPTDTQYF. The J gene is TRBJ2-3, the V gene TRBV7-6; unclear D gene. The V gene lost 3 bases and the J gene lost 2 bases, with 12 bases spanning the gap. The CDR3 has 15 amino acids. CDR1 SGHVS and CDR2 FNYEAQ come from the germline V gene.

The rearrangement links TRBV6-6 to TRBJ1-2; TRBD1 agrees at 11 bases. This CDR3 has 15 residues. J was trimmed by 6 bases and V by 6 bases; bases with no gene match: 9. CDR1 MNHNY and CDR2 SVGAGI come from the germline V gene (reference sequence). The CDR3 reads CASSPGQGARDGYTF. In DNA, the CDR3 is TGTGCCAGCAGCCCCGGACAGGGGGCGCGGGATGGCTACACCTTC.